The 30 T cell receptor beta chains below all came from one sample that was sequenced in a study of shared clonotypes between healthy human individuals (dated by TCRdb to between 2020 and 2021). CD8 naive samples were obtained by positive selection for CCR7 among CD45RO-negative cells, yielding a CD45RA+CCR7+ population from which TemRA cells were excluded. Library generation was performed with the immunoSEQ multiplex PCR assay. Drawn from immuneACCESS, this table holds only the in-frame rearrangements with V and J called that TCRdb kept. Clones are partly lost; checked studies trace under half to an unresolved V gene and leave the rest unexplained. This sample comprises about 2.1 million clones, 93% of them detected only once. The ten largest account for around 1.7% of the sample. The sequencing sample was made of naive CD8+ T cells from PBMCs. The cell subset or site label on this specimen signifies: CD45RA+CCR7+. Receptors were obtained from a man aged 18 to 30 in good health. Some clones in this sample may be carry-over from other donors' samples.

Note on this clone: Other DNA sequences in this specimen translate into the identical CDR3. This chain uses TRBV27 with TRBJ2-7; D gene unclear. This CDR3 region has 14 residues. In germline, CDR1 is MNHEY, CDR2 SMNVEV (reference sequence). V was pared by 2 bases and J by 2 bases, with 10 bases between. DNA of the CDR3: TGTGCCAGCAGTTTAGGTCCGCCCCCCTACGAGCAGTACTTC. Translating it yields CASSLGPPPYEQYF.

This chain connects TRBV7-9 to TRBJ2-7, with 8 bases that match TRBD1. The germline gives CDR1 SEHNR, CDR2 FQNEAQ (reference sequence). With V trimmed by 1 base and J by 7 bases, 12 bases remained unmatched. The CDR3 sequence is 16 residues long. The CDR3 DNA reads TGTGCCAGCAGCTTAGTGGCGCGACAGGGGCCCGAGGAGCAGTACTTC. As protein: CASSLVARQGPEEQYF.

The genes are TRBV15 and TRBJ2-7, with D perhaps TRBD1 or TRBD2 (5 bases each). This CDR3 spans 13 amino acids. Trimming took off 8 bases at V and 2 bases at J, with 13 bases between the two ends. CDR1 LNHNV and CDR2 YYDKDF come from the germline V gene (reference sequence). Written as DNA, the CDR3 is TGTGCCACCCGGGACGCCGGGGCCTACGAGCAGTACTTC. Its protein product is CATRDAGAYEQYF.

This chain joins TRBV4-1 and TRBJ2-2, with a weak D call TRBD2 (6 bases). V was cut by 1 base and J by 8 bases, with 11 bases left in between. Germline lookup yields CDR1 MGHRA and CDR2 YSYEKL. The CDR3 is 14 residues long. The CDR3 spells CASSQVAGTGELFF. The CDR3 region has the DNA TGCGCCAGCAGCCAAGTTGCGGGGACTGGGGAGCTGTTTTTT.

The rearrangement joins TRBV29-1 to TRBJ2-2, with D possibly TRBD1 on 6 matching bases. The CDR3 has 13 amino acids. Trimming cost V 7 bases and J 6 bases, with 15 bases left between them. Germline CDR1 and CDR2: SQVTM and ANQGSEA. CDR3 amino acids: CSAGTSSPGELFF. The CDR3 coding sequence is TGCAGCGCCGGGACATCAAGCCCCGGGGAGCTGTTTTTT.

This clone was counted a single time. The CDR3 coding sequence is TGCGCCACCGGGACAGGGAATCCCTCCTACGAGCAGTACTTC. Translation gives CATGTGNPSYEQYF. The rearrangement uses TRBV5-1 and TRBJ2-7; 9 bases line up with TRBD1. Germline V gives CDR1 SGHRS, CDR2 YFSETQ. The CDR3 extends over 14 amino acids. The J segment lost 0 bases and the V segment lost 9 bases, leaving 7 bases of the junction unmatched.

The gene calls are TRBV11-2 and TRBJ1-3; D gene uncertain. Trimming removed 5 bases from V and 0 bases from J, with 11 bases in between. The CDR3 totals 15 residues. CDR1 is SGHAT and CDR2 is FQNNGV in the germline V gene. In DNA form, the CDR3 reads TGTGCCAGCAGCCATACGATGTTCTCTGGAAACACCATATATTTT. Residues: CASSHTMFSGNTIYF.

V is TRBV4-1 and J is TRBJ1-1; tentatively, D is TRBD1 (6 bases). This CDR3 spans 16 amino acids. The V gene's germline CDR1 is MGHRA and CDR2 YSYEKL. V was clipped by 1 base and J by 1 base, with 13 bases between them. The CDR3 DNA sequence: TGCGCCAGCAGCCAAGTGGGGGGCGGAACGAACACTGAAGCTTTCTTT. It yields the protein CASSQVGGGTNTEAFF.

The CDR3: CASSPRYGPTILTDTQYF. CDR3 nucleotide sequence: TGTGCCAGCAGCCCCCGCTACGGCCCGACTATCCTCACAGATACGCAGTATTTT. V is TRBV7-2 and J is TRBJ2-3; D may be TRBD2 (5 bases). V lost 5 bases to trimming and J lost 2 bases, with 23 bases between them. The CDR3 sequence is 18 residues long. CDR1 is SGHTA and CDR2 is FQGNSA in the germline V gene.

V is TRBV9 and J is TRBJ2-3; D possibly corresponds to TRBD2 (5 bases). The V gene lost 2 bases and the J gene lost 6 bases, with 16 bases spanning the gap. Germline CDR1 is SGDLS and CDR2 is YYNGEE. The CDR3 covers 15 residues. Here the CDR3 reads CASSVGAAVVDTQYF. The CDR3, as DNA: TGTGCCAGCAGCGTCGGAGCGGCCGTAGTGGATACGCAGTATTTT. The full variable domain, completed using reference TRBV9 and TRBJ2-3, is DSGVTQTPKHLITATGQRVTLRCSPRSGDLSVYWYQQSLDQGLQFLIQYYNGEERAKGNILERFSAQQFPDLHSELNLSSLELGDSALYFCASSVGAAVVDTQYFGPGTRLTVL.

This clone has a handful of counts. The J gene is TRBJ1-1, the V gene TRBV28; 8 bases line up with TRBD1. This CDR3 contains 12 residues. With 10 bases clipped from V and 2 bases from J, the junction kept 3 bases outside the gene matches. The germline V gene has CDR1 MDHEN and CDR2 SYDVKM. The CDR3 protein is CATDRANTEAFF. CDR3 DNA: TGTGCCACGGACAGGGCAAACACTGAAGCTTTCTTT.

The chain combines TRBV7-6 with TRBJ2-7, with D possibly matching TRBD1 (6 bases). This CDR3 is built from 17 residues. Per the germline V gene, CDR1 is SGHVS and CDR2 is FNYEAQ. Trimming shortened V by 1 base and J by 1 base, and 17 bases separated the two germline ends. This CDR3 is CASSLVHGGRGSYEQYF. CDR3 bases: TGTGCCAGCAGCTTAGTCCATGGGGGCAGGGGTTCCTACGAGCAGTACTTC.

Note on this clone: Other DNA sequences in this sample translate to the same CDR3. This sequence joins TRBV13 and TRBJ2-5, with 8 nucleotides matching TRBD1. Germline trimming cut 5 bases from V and 5 bases from J; bases unmatched to any gene: 7. Germline V gives CDR1 PRHDT, CDR2 FYEKMQ (reference sequence). The CDR3 extends over 14 amino acids. The CDR3 DNA is TGTGCCAGCAGCCCGCGGACAGGGAGGGAGACCCAGTACTTC. This encodes CASSPRTGRETQYF.

The chain couples TRBV7-8 to TRBJ2-3; D remains unclear. The V and J ends lost 1 base and 4 bases respectively, with 9 bases between them. Germline V lookup: CDR1 SGHVS, CDR2 FQNEAQ. This CDR3 contains 14 residues. CDR3 in DNA: TGTGCCAGCAGCTTAGTCTGGTTCTCAGATACGCAGTATTTT. Its translation: CASSLVWFSDTQYF.

V usage is TRBV2 and J usage is TRBJ2-1, with 11 bases aligning to TRBD2. The CDR3 length is 18 residues. Germline V lookup: CDR1 SNHLY, CDR2 FYNNEI. The trim removed 8 bases at V and 0 bases at J, leaving 12 bases unmatched. The DNA for the CDR3 is TGTGCCAGCCCTACTGGGACTAGCGGAGATAGCTCCTACAATGAGCAGTTCTTC. Encoded protein: CASPTGTSGDSSYNEQFF.

The V call is TRBV7-6, the J call TRBJ2-7; D possibly corresponds to TRBD1 (6 bases). The CDR3 length is 16 residues. The germline CDR1 and CDR2 sequences are SGHVS and FNYEAQ. The ends were cut back, 6 bases at V and 5 bases at J, with 23 bases in the middle. CDR3 sequence reads: CASSEMGGGLQDEQYF. CDR3 coding DNA: TGTGCCAGCAGTGAAATGGGTGGGGGCCTACAGGACGAGCAGTACTTC.

This clone came up once. This chain joins TRBV15 and TRBJ1-5; D unresolved. The CDR3 runs to 14 residues. V lost 2 bases and J lost 2, with 7 bases in between. Germline values: CDR1 LNHNV, CDR2 YYDKDF (reference sequence). The CDR3 is CATSRLHGNQPQHF. CDR3 sequence (DNA): TGTGCCACCAGCAGACTCCACGGCAATCAGCCCCAGCATTTT. The whole variable domain, remainder taken from reference TRBV15 and TRBJ1-5, is DAMVIQNPRYQVTQFGKPVTLSCSQTLNHNVMYWYQQKSSQAPKLLFHYYDKDFNNEADTPDNFQSRRPNTSFCFLDIRSPGLGDTAMYLCATSRLHGNQPQHFGDGTRLSIL.

The chain has TRBV19 and TRBJ2-5, with D perhaps TRBD1 (6 bases). The CDR3 is 13 residues long. The ends were cut back, 2 bases at V and 4 bases at J, with 8 bases in the middle. From germline, CDR1 is LNHDA and CDR2 SQIVND (reference sequence). The CDR3 here is CASSIMDRETQYF. The CDR3 nucleotides are TGTGCCAGTAGTATAATGGACAGAGAGACCCAGTACTTC.

V usage is TRBV27 and J usage is TRBJ2-2; no clear D. The CDR3 runs 14 residues. Trimming pared 5 bases from V and 6 bases from J, leaving 13 bases between. CDR1 and CDR2 from the germline V gene are MNHEY and SMNVEV (reference sequence). DNA for the CDR3: TGTGCCAGCAGTGAACGTGGGGTGGCCGGGGAGCTGTTTTTT. Its protein is CASSERGVAGELFF.

The rearrangement links TRBV12-5 to TRBJ2-7; 9 positions match TRBD1. After removal of 6 bases from V and 3 bases from J, the junction contained 6 bases not matched to a gene. Germline CDR1 and CDR2: LGHNT and FRNRAP. The CDR3 sequence is 14 residues long. The DNA for the CDR3 is TGTGCTAGTGGCCCGGGACAGGGCCGCTACGAGCAGTACTTC. It specifies CASGPGQGRYEQYF. Variable domain in full (rest from reference TRBV12-5 and TRBJ2-7): DARVTQTPRHKVTEMGQEVTMRCQPILGHNTVFWYRQTMMQGLELLAYFRNRAPLDDSGMPKDRFSAEMPDATLATLKIQPSEPRDSAVYFCASGPGQGRYEQYFGPGTRLTVT.

This clone has a handful of counts. Different DNA sequences within this sample yield the same CDR3. The chain couples TRBV10-1 to TRBJ2-2; D gene ambiguous. V lost 0 bases to trimming and J lost 4 bases, with 3 bases between them. In germline, CDR1 is WNHNN, CDR2 SYGVQD (reference sequence). The CDR3 totals 13 residues. CDR3 nucleotide sequence: TGCGCCAGCAGTGAGTCCCGCACCGGGGAGCTGTTTTTT. Translated: CASSESRTGELFF.

The V gene is TRBV25-1, the J gene TRBJ1-2; the D gene is possibly TRBD1 (5 bases). The germline V and J ends were trimmed by 5 bases and 8 bases, with 21 bases remaining between them. This CDR3 has 15 amino acids. Germline CDR1 and CDR2: MGHDK and SYGVNS. CDR3 in DNA: TGTGCCAGCAGTCGCCTCGGGGCAGACCGGGGGGGCTACACCTTC. Protein: CASSRLGADRGGYTF.

The CDR3, as DNA: TGTGCCAGCAGCTTAGGCCCAGGACAGGGGGCCAACTATGGCTACACCTTC. Translating it yields CASSLGPGQGANYGYTF. The V gene is TRBV7-9, the J gene TRBJ1-2; the match to TRBD1 covers 11 bases. V lost 1 base, J lost 2 bases, and 6 bases stayed unmatched. Germline CDR1 and CDR2: SEHNR and FQNEAQ (reference sequence). The CDR3 is 17 residues long.

The chain carries TRBV7-9 and TRBJ2-1; weak D call: TRBD2 (6 bases). Germline assignment: CDR1 SEHNR and CDR2 FQNEAQ (reference sequence). Between the trimmed V and J ends, which lost 5 bases and 0 bases, there was a span of 23 bases. The CDR3 is 19 residues long. CDR3 sequence reads: CASSPSRDLPQSSYNEQFF. In DNA, the CDR3 is TGTGCCAGCAGCCCGAGCCGGGACTTACCCCAGAGCTCCTACAATGAGCAGTTCTTC.

This clone was seen once. V is TRBV4-1 and J is TRBJ1-2; 8 bases are a match to TRBD1. The junction had 13 bases not matched to a gene; V was cut back by 1 base and J by 6 bases. Germline V CDR1 and CDR2: MGHRA, YSYEKL. The CDR3 is made up of 17 amino acids. This CDR3 is CASSQGIGQGSYDGYTF. For the CDR3, the DNA is TGCGCCAGCAGCCAAGGCATCGGACAGGGTAGTTACGATGGCTACACCTTC.

The chain couples TRBV27 to TRBJ1-4; D perhaps matches TRBD1 (6 bases). Looked up from germline, CDR1 is MNHEY and CDR2 is SMNVEV (reference sequence). V was trimmed by 6 bases and J by 5 bases, leaving 13 bases between them. The CDR3 contains 14 residues. The CDR3 region is CASSLGQKNEKLFF. For the CDR3, the DNA is TGTGCCAGCAGCCTCGGACAGAAAAATGAAAAACTGTTTTTT. The full variable domain, in which reference TRBV27 and TRBJ1-4 provide the parts outside the CDR3, is EAQVTQNPRYLITVTGKKLTVTCSQNMNHEYMSWYRQDPGLGLRQIYYSMNVEVTDKGDVPEGYKVSRKEKRNFPLILESPSPNQTSLYFCASSLGQKNEKLFFGSGTQLSVL.

The chain employs TRBV9 and TRBJ1-2; D may be TRBD1 (5 bases). This CDR3 comprises 14 residues. The germline V gene has CDR1 SGDLS and CDR2 YYNGEE. Trimming took 9 bases from V and 4 from J, leaving 19 bases between them. The CDR3 DNA sequence: TGTGCCATACCTGGTTTCGGGACGGTCTATGGCTACACCTTC. Translation: CAIPGFGTVYGYTF.

This chain links TRBV19 with TRBJ2-5, with 14 nucleotides matching TRBD2. Germline-derived CDR1 and CDR2 are LNHDA and SQIVND (reference sequence). The V gene end was trimmed by 2 bases and the J gene end by 4 bases; junction bases not matched to a gene: 6. The CDR3 loop spans 17 amino acids. The CDR3 DNA sequence: TGTGCCAGTAGTATAACCCTCGGACTAGCGGGAGGAGAGACCCAGTACTTC. Amino acids: CASSITLGLAGGETQYF.

This clone was seen a few times. The chain recombines TRBV28 with TRBJ1-5; weak D call: TRBD1 (5 bases). This CDR3 spans 15 amino acids. V shed 6 bases and J shed 6 bases, with 18 bases lying between them. Looked up from germline, CDR1 is MDHEN and CDR2 is SYDVKM. This chain's CDR3 is CASRHRSLGSQPQHF. Here the CDR3 DNA reads TGTGCCAGCAGACACAGGTCCTTGGGGAGTCAGCCCCAGCATTTT.

This sequence joins TRBV19 and TRBJ2-5, with TRBD1 matching 7 bases. Unmatched junction bases numbered 10, after V lost 1 base and J lost 5 bases. The CDR3 totals 16 residues. Germline CDR1 reads LNHDA; CDR2 reads SQIVND (reference sequence). Here the CDR3 DNA reads TGTGCCAGTAGTATAGCTCCTACAGGGGTCGGGGAGACCCAGTACTTC. This encodes CASSIAPTGVGETQYF.